This T cell receptor (beta chain) was captured in a study of blood T cell repertoires in COVID-19. Trimming took 1 base from V and 8 from J; bases not matched to a gene: 1. CDR3 length equals 13 residues. CDR1 and CDR2 from the germline V gene are SEHNR and FQNEAQ (reference sequence). Here immunoSEQ multiplex PCR was the method, and the copy in TCRdb shows in-frame clones only, minus some. The sample yields a few hundred thousand clones, 70% to 90% seen once. The chain links TRBV7-9 to TRBJ1-2; 10 bases align to TRBD1. Sequences were obtained from PBMCs or T cells enriched from blood (not recorded which). The TCR sequence derives from a young man who had recovered from COVID-19. CDR3 sequence: CASSLETGGGYTF. The CDR3 region has the DNA TGTGCCAGCAGCTTAGAGACAGGGGGCGGCTACACCTTC.